The rows below give T cell receptor beta chains drawn from one sample of a study of CD8 T cells in Susac syndrome. TCRdb re-derived calls from the immunoSEQ multiplex PCR reads in MiXCR, one entry per CDR3 protein. The sample carries some 200,000 distinct CDR3 sequences, under 97% recorded once. Sequenced: CD4+ T cells from PBMCs. The receptors derive from a human donor with Susac syndrome. CDR3s include the opening cysteine and the closing phenylalanine or tryptophan. D genes are given only for firm matches. Size is stated for part of the rows, as once, few or many counts, or as a class when the clone is expanded.

clone size,D gene,J gene,V gene,CDR3 DNA,CDR3 protein
.,TRBD1,TRBJ2-7,TRBV10-3,TGTGCCATCTCGGACAGGGCCTACGAGCAGTACTTC,CAISDRAYEQYF
.,.,TRBJ1-1,TRBV12-5,TGTGCTAGCCGGGACGTGGCTGAAGCTTTCTTT,CASRDVAEAFF
.,.,TRBJ1-6,TRBV9,TGTGCCAGCAGCGGGGCGACCGCCTATAATTCACCCCTCCACTTT,CASSGATAYNSPLHF
.,TRBD2,TRBJ2-3,TRBV7-3,TGTGCCAGCAGCCCACGGGGGACTAGCGGGGGGGCAGGAGATACGCAGTATTTT,CASSPRGTSGGAGDTQYF
.,.,TRBJ1-2,TRBV14,TGTGCCAGCAGCCCAGTGGGGCCCTATGGCTACACCTTC,CASSPVGPYGYTF
.,TRBD1,TRBJ1-6,TRBV29-1,TGCAGCGTCAGGGGGCTTGGGGATTCACCCCTCCACTTT,CSVRGLGDSPLHF
.,TRBD2,TRBJ2-3,TRBV5-1,TGCGCCAGCAGCTTGACTAGCGGGGGGGCCGCAGATACGCAGTATTTT,CASSLTSGGAADTQYF
.,.,TRBJ1-1,TRBV4-1,TGCGCCAGCAGCCAAGATCGGACGGGGAAAGCTTTCTTT,CASSQDRTGKAFF
.,.,TRBJ2-6,TRBV3-1,TGTGCCAGCAGCCAAGGCGTCGGGACTCTCAATGGGGCCAACGTCCTGACTTTC,CASSQGVGTLNGANVLTF
.,.,TRBJ2-7,TRBV15,TGTGCCACCAGCAGCTACTACGAGCAGTACTTC,CATSSYYEQYF
.,.,TRBJ2-3,TRBV9,TGTGCCAGCAGCGTAGGTGCGGGGGCCACAGATACGCAGTATTTT,CASSVGAGATDTQYF
.,.,TRBJ2-5,TRBV15,TGTGCCACCAGCAGGACCGTAGCGGAAAAAGAGACCCAGTACTTC,CATSRTVAEKETQYF
.,.,TRBJ2-5,TRBV7-2,TGTGCCAGCAGCTTAGGAGGGGGGGCCGGTACGGAGACCCAGTACTTC,CASSLGGGAGTETQYF
.,.,TRBJ1-4,TRBV15,TGTGCCACCAGCAGAGATCGGGGGGCTGAAAAACTGTTTTTT,CATSRDRGAEKLFF
once,TRBD1,TRBJ2-1,TRBV7-2,TGTGCCAGCAGCTTAGTGGGACAGGGCCATGAGCAGTTCTTC,CASSLVGQGHEQFF
.,TRBD2,TRBJ2-1,TRBV6-6,TGTGCCACCAAACACGCCCGGGGGGAGCCTTTGAATGAGCAGTTCTTC,CATKHARGEPLNEQFF
.,.,TRBJ2-5,TRBV3-1,TGTGCCAGCAGCCCCCGGGCGGAGACCCAGTACTTC,CASSPRAETQYF
.,TRBD1,TRBJ2-7,TRBV9,TGTGCCAGCAGCGTTGGGACAGGGGTCGACGAGCAGTACTTC,CASSVGTGVDEQYF
.,.,TRBJ2-2,TRBV3-1,TGTGCCAGCAGCCAAGAGGGATATAACACCGGGGAGCTGTTTTTT,CASSQEGYNTGELFF
.,TRBD1,TRBJ1-1,TRBV27,TGTGCCAGCAGCCTGGACAGGGTTCGCACTGAAGCTTTCTTT,CASSLDRVRTEAFF
.,.,TRBJ1-1,TRBV12-3/TRBV12-4,TGTGCCAGCAGTTTCCAGGGGCCCACTGAAGCTTTCTTT,CASSFQGPTEAFF
.,TRBD2,TRBJ2-5,TRBV28,TGTGCCAGCAGTTCTGGACTAGCGGCTCAAGAGACCCAGTACTTC,CASSSGLAAQETQYF
.,TRBD1,TRBJ1-1,TRBV7-8,TGTGCCAGCAGCTTGACAGACAGGGTAGGGGCTTTCTTT,CASSLTDRVGAFF
.,.,TRBJ2-1,TRBV7-9,TGTGCCAGCGCTAGGGGGAATGAGCAGTTCTTC,CASARGNEQFF
.,.,TRBJ2-5,TRBV6-6,TGTGCCAGCAGTTACTCGGTCGAGACCCAGTACTTC,CASSYSVETQYF
.,.,TRBJ1-6,TRBV19,TGTGCCAGTAGTATAGATGACGCGACTCTCCACTTT,CASSIDDATLHF
once,TRBD2,TRBJ2-5,TRBV12-3/TRBV12-4,TGTGCCAGCAGCAACGGGGGGCAAGAGACCCAGTACTTC,CASSNGGQETQYF
.,TRBD1,TRBJ1-6,TRBV7-8,TGTGCCAGCAGCCCCGGGACAGTCCATTCACCCCTCCACTTT,CASSPGTVHSPLHF
once,TRBD1,TRBJ2-5,TRBV30,TGTGCCTGGAGTCCTGGGACAGCTGAGGGGACCCAGTACTTC,CAWSPGTAEGTQYF
.,TRBD1,TRBJ2-1,TRBV4-1,TGCGCCAGCAGCCAAGATACAGGGGGTCGGGGGCAGTTCTTC,CASSQDTGGRGQFF
.,TRBD1,TRBJ1-5,TRBV6-6,TGTGCCAGCAGAGTGACAGGGGGCAATCAGCCCCAGCATTTT,CASRVTGGNQPQHF
.,.,TRBJ2-1,TRBV9,TGTGCCAGCAGCGTAGGAGAAGGTGAGCAGTTCTTC,CASSVGEGEQFF
.,TRBD1,TRBJ2-3,TRBV9,TGTGCCAGCAGCCCCGGACAGGGACTGAGCACAGATACGCAGTATTTT,CASSPGQGLSTDTQYF
few,TRBD2,TRBJ2-1,TRBV27,TGTGCCAGCAGTTCCCGACTAGCGGGCTACAATGAGCAGTTCTTC,CASSSRLAGYNEQFF
once,.,TRBJ2-5,TRBV4-1,TGCGCCAGCAGCCCCCAGGGGCCTAGTAGCGAGACCCAGTACTTC,CASSPQGPSSETQYF
.,.,TRBJ1-6,TRBV9,TGTGCAAGCAGCAAAGAGACAAGGGGTTCACCCCTCCACTTT,CASSKETRGSPLHF
.,.,TRBJ2-7,TRBV27,TGTGCCAGCAGTCCCCGGGGGACCTCCTACGAGCAGTACTTC,CASSPRGTSYEQYF
.,.,TRBJ1-4,TRBV20-1,TGCAGTGCTAGAGATTCGGGTTGGGGCCAAAAACTGTTTTTT,CSARDSGWGQKLFF
.,.,TRBJ2-1,TRBV4-3,TGCGCCAGCAGCCACCCGGGACCCCACAATGAGCAGTTCTTC,CASSHPGPHNEQFF
.,TRBD2,TRBJ2-3,TRBV6-2/TRBV6-3,TGTGCCAGCAGTTACTCGGGACTAGGCCCAGATACGCAGTATTTT,CASSYSGLGPDTQYF
.,TRBD1,TRBJ2-2,TRBV7-6,TGTGCCAGCAGCTTAGGAATCTCTACGAGGGGACAGGCGAACACCGGGGAGCTGTTTTTT,CASSLGISTRGQANTGELFF
.,.,TRBJ1-2,TRBV29-1,TGCAGCGTTGAGGAACAGGGCAAGCCCCACTATGGCTACACCTTC,CSVEEQGKPHYGYTF
.,.,TRBJ2-1,TRBV6-5,TGTGCCAGCAGTTACTCGGGGTTCGGGACGAGCTCCTACAATGAGCAGTTCTTC,CASSYSGFGTSSYNEQFF
.,.,TRBJ1-1,TRBV11-2,TGTGCCAGCAGCTTAGACTACACTGAAGCTTTCTTT,CASSLDYTEAFF
.,TRBD1,TRBJ2-3,TRBV4-1,TGCGCCAGCAGCCAAGATGGGACAGATCATATCTACGATACGCAGTATTTT,CASSQDGTDHIYDTQYF
.,TRBD2,TRBJ2-1,TRBV6-6,TGTGCCAGCAGTTACGGCACGACTAGCGGGGCGGATGAGCAGTTCTTC,CASSYGTTSGADEQFF
.,.,TRBJ2-5,TRBV5-1,TGCGCCAGCACTCCGGGAGTGGGACAAGGCGGGGAGACCCAGTACTTC,CASTPGVGQGGETQYF
.,.,TRBJ1-2,TRBV20-1,TGCAGTGCTAGTGGGGGAGCTAACTATGGCTACACCTTC,CSASGGANYGYTF
.,TRBD2,TRBJ2-5,TRBV5-1,TGCGCCAGCAGCTTCTCTCCGGGGGGACAAGAGACCCAGTACTTC,CASSFSPGGQETQYF
.,.,TRBJ2-7,TRBV3-1,TGTGCCAGCAGCCAAGATCTCTACGAGCAGTACTTC,CASSQDLYEQYF
once,.,TRBJ1-1,TRBV5-1,TGCGCCAGCAGCTTGGCCCGGACCGGAAGAGGGAACACTGAAGCTTTCTTT,CASSLARTGRGNTEAFF